This TCR beta chain is drawn from a study of blood T cell repertoires in COVID-19. The overall study: Researchers got acute and convalescent COVID-19 samples from the United States, Italy and Spain. The analysed material was cDNA or gDNA that came from T cells, B-cell-depleted T cells, or PBMCs.

The assay was immunoSEQ multiplex PCR, and TCRdb's table has in-frame clones only and misses some. This sample carries about 250,000 clones, 70% to 90% of them seen once, and the ten largest clones take roughly 4%. The CDR3 extends over 13 amino acids. CDR1 is LNHDA and CDR2 is SQIVND in the germline V gene (reference sequence). V lost 5 bases, J lost 4 bases, and 8 bases lay in between. All enrollees were roughly 18 to 95 years old and from 24 US areas. Sequenced: PBMCs or T cells enriched from blood (not recorded which). The receptor's source is a young woman who had recovered from COVID-19. The V call is TRBV19, the J call TRBJ2-2; D is uncertain. In DNA, the CDR3 is TGTGCCAGTAGTGCGGCGGCCACCGGGGAGCTGTTTTTT. Translation: CASSAAATGELFF.